This TCR beta chain was sequenced for a study of identical twins. The study's findings and limits: High-abundance cord blood beta clonotypes had fewer insertions; memory repertoires showed none. Models predicted less out-of-frame TCR alpha sharing in monozygotic twins than was found.

Concerning this clonotype: The antigen remains unidentified. In this CDR3 the conserved last residue, phenylalanine or tryptophan, is missing, so a read error is likely.

Trimming took off 5 bases at V and 3 bases at J, with 11 bases between the two ends. Per germline, CDR1 GTSNPN and CDR2 SVGIG (reference sequence). There are 13 residues in the CDR3. MiXCR was run by TCRdb on the 5' RACE reads, yielding one entry per CDR3 protein. Of 640,000 or so distinct CDR3 sequences listed, roughly 6.2% were seen once; the top ten hold about 2%. Healthy Caucasians supplied all donations. The J gene is TRBJ1-5, the V gene TRBV30; D remains unclear. Sequencing was carried out using naive T cells sorted from blood. The source of this sequence is a man between 18 and 29 years old in good health. The CDR3 reads CAWGLELNQPQHS. Here the CDR3 DNA reads TGTGCCTGGGGGTTGGAACTCAATCAGCCCCAGCATTCT.